This TCR beta chain was sequenced in a study of OX40 agonist ivuxolimab in advanced cancers. About the research overall: Age averaged 60 years (range about 20 to 80), and 82.7% were male.

The table came from immunoSEQ multiplex PCR; TCRdb's copy has only in-frame clones and leaves some out. The sample has 95,000 to 150,000 clones, around 87% seen once. Broader study findings: Normalized T-cell clonal expansion was also low in some nonresponders. Dose levels from 0.1 to 3.0 mg/kg saw CD4+ and CD8+ blood T cells expand clonally by week 6. Researchers report that CD8+ T cells had, on average, more expanded clones than CD4+.

To note about this clone: Its antigen is still unknown.

Trimming left V 3 bases short and J 8 bases short, with 5 bases between. CDR3 length equals 12 residues. Per the germline V gene, CDR1 is SGHTA and CDR2 is FQGNSA. The receptor was derived from an adult with an advanced solid tumor such as melanoma, head and neck, liver or kidney cancer. The rearrangement uses TRBV7-2 and TRBJ1-6; D gene unclear. Specimen: CD4+ or CD8+ T cells sorted from blood, collected in a trial of the OX40 agonist ivuxolimab. CDR3 in amino acids: CASSFSDSPLHF. The CDR3 bases are TGTGCCAGCAGCTTCTCGGATTCACCCCTCCACTTT.